One and the same sample provided the 8 T cell receptor beta chains below, sequenced in a study of blood T cells in healthy people across ages. A second PCR of 7 to 11 cycles used a sample-barcoded 5' primer and a J-beta primer mix. TCRdb used MiXCR to reprocess the 5' RACE reads, holding one entry per CDR3 protein. The sample shows 1.5 million to 2 million distinct CDR3 sequences, roughly 50% of them seen only once. The sample was blood. These receptors came from a middle-aged woman in good health.

This rearrangement joins TRBV2 to TRBJ2-6; D remains ambiguous. The ends were cut back, 8 bases at V and 0 bases at J, with 8 bases in the middle. CDR1 is SNHLY, CDR2 FYNNEI, per germline. The CDR3 length is 14 residues. The CDR3 coding sequence is TGTGCCAGCTGCCAGGTCTCTGGGGCCAACGTCCTGACTTTC. As protein: CASCQVSGANVLTF. Looking up the rest from reference TRBV2 and TRBJ2-6 gives the full variable domain: EPEVTQTPSHQVTQMGQEVILRCVPISNHLYFYWYRQILGQKVEFLVSFYNNEISEKSEIFDDQFSVERPDGSNFTLKIRSTKLEDSAMYFCASCQVSGANVLTFGAGSRLTVL.

This clonotype was seen a few times. The rearrangement links TRBV5-1 to TRBJ2-7, with 12 bases fitting TRBD1. Looked up from germline, CDR1 is SGHRS and CDR2 is YFSETQ. The CDR3 length is 15 residues. With 4 bases clipped from V and 5 bases from J, the junction kept 7 bases outside the gene matches. This CDR3 is CASSPTGQGAHEQYF. The CDR3 DNA sequence: TGCGCCAGCAGCCCAACGGGACAGGGGGCCCACGAGCAGTACTTC.

The V and J genes are TRBV16 and TRBJ1-2; no clear D. The CDR3 totals 12 residues. CDR1 is KGHSY and CDR2 is FQNENV in the germline V gene. Between the trimmed V and J ends, which lost 3 bases and 8 bases, there was a span of 10 bases. The CDR3, as DNA: TGTGCCAGCAGCCAGGGTCTTCCCGGCTACACCTTC. This translates into CASSQGLPGYTF. The full variable domain, rest sourced from reference TRBV16 and TRBJ1-2, is GEEVAQTPKHLVRGEGQKAKLYCAPIKGHSYVFWYQQVLKNEFKFLISFQNENVFDETGMPKERFSAKCLPNSPCSLEIQATKLEDSAVYFCASSQGLPGYTFGSGTRLTVV.

J is TRBJ2-5 and V is TRBV7-2, with 8 bases matching TRBD2. The germline gives CDR1 SGHTA, CDR2 FQGNSA. The CDR3 has 16 amino acids. V was clipped by 4 bases and J by 7 bases; unmatched bases: 14. CDR3 coding DNA: TGTGCCAGCAGCTCTCCCAGCGGGGGCAACACCGGGACCCAGTACTTC. As protein: CASSSPSGGNTGTQYF.

This clonotype was seen a handful of times. This sequence joins TRBV10-3 and TRBJ2-7, with 8 bases identical to TRBD2. The CDR3 loop spans 12 amino acids. CDR1 ENHRY and CDR2 SYGVKD come from the germline V gene. V gave up 6 bases and J gave up 5 bases; unmatched junction bases: 3. The CDR3 loop reads CAISGGADEQYF. The DNA for the CDR3 is TGTGCCATCAGCGGGGGGGCAGACGAGCAGTACTTC.

The chain is built from TRBV2 and TRBJ1-2; D is ambiguous. Germline V lookup: CDR1 SNHLY, CDR2 FYNNEI. The V and J ends lost 5 bases and 1 base respectively, with 17 bases between them. The length of the CDR3 is 16 residues. Here the CDR3 reads CASSPTLLDFNYGYTF. The CDR3 DNA reads as TGTGCCAGCAGTCCGACTCTCCTTGATTTTAACTATGGCTACACCTTC.

This rearrangement joins TRBV5-1 to TRBJ1-1, with a possible D match to TRBD1 (6 bases). The CDR3 totals 17 residues. The germline gives CDR1 SGHRS, CDR2 YFSETQ. Trimming pared 0 bases from V and 3 bases from J, leaving 18 bases between. CDR3 sequence (DNA): TGCGCCAGCAGCTTGGAATGGGGGCGCGGACCCGACACTGAAGCTTTCTTT. Protein: CASSLEWGRGPDTEAFF.

This rearrangement joins TRBV6-2 or TRBV6-3 to TRBJ1-2, with 7 bases that match TRBD1. The length of the CDR3 is 15 residues. Unmatched junction bases numbered 6, after V lost 5 bases and J lost 0 bases. Germline V gives CDR1 MNHEY, CDR2 SVGEGT. The CDR3 DNA reads TGTGCCAGCAGTACCGGGGACAGAACTAACTATGGCTACACCTTC. Its protein product is CASSTGDRTNYGYTF.